Listed here are 2 T cell receptor beta chains from one sample, sequenced in a study of blood T cells in healthy people across ages. Primed by a sample-barcoded 5' primer and a J-beta primer mix, a second PCR proceeded for about 6 to 12 cycles. Each CDR3 protein is one row after TCRdb ran MiXCR on the 5' RACE reads. The data show about 780,000 distinct CDR3 sequences, around 45% seen once. The sequenced sample consisted of blood. Source of these receptors: an elderly man in good health.

V usage is TRBV13 and J usage is TRBJ1-2, with 9 positions matching TRBD1. Germline V gene lookup returns CDR1 PRHDT and CDR2 FYEKMQ (reference sequence). V lost 4 bases and J lost 6; bases outside the gene matches: 6. The length of the CDR3 is 14 residues. In DNA form, the CDR3 reads TGTGCCAGCAGCTCCTGGGACAGGGTGAATGGCTACACCTTC. Translating gives CASSSWDRVNGYTF.

The chain carries TRBV27 and TRBJ2-3, with TRBD1 identical over 11 bases. The CDR3 has 20 amino acids. The V segment lost 0 bases and the J segment 3 bases; nucleotides outside the gene matches: 14. Germline V CDR1 and CDR2: MNHEY, SMNVEV (reference sequence). CDR3 region: CASSLSRTGGRSSGTDTQYF. CDR3 coding DNA: TGTGCCAGCAGTTTATCCCGGACAGGGGGCAGGTCATCTGGGACAGATACGCAGTATTTT.